This T cell receptor (beta chain) was sequenced for a study of blood T cells in healthy people across ages. Sample-barcoded 5' priming and a J-beta primer mix drove a second PCR of about 7 to 11 cycles. A single record per CDR3 protein comes from TCRdb applying MiXCR to the 5' RACE reads. Counted here are hundreds of thousands of distinct CDR3 sequences, roughly 26% occurring once; the ten biggest clones make up 15% to 20%. Overall study findings and caveats: One million T cells yielded diversity estimates that were considered underestimates. The study found TCR beta diversity correlated strongly with naive T cell percentage. Significant beta diversity loss was already apparent by age approximately 36, declining roughly linearly.

This clonotype came up once. Its antigen is still unknown. The sequence was collected from a woman older than 75 in good health. The sequencing input was blood.

The CDR3 loop reads CASRHLRDRADEQYF. In DNA form, the CDR3 reads TGTGCCAGCAGACACCTTCGGGACAGGGCGGACGAGCAGTACTTC. V is TRBV6-6 and J is TRBJ2-7, with 9 nucleotides matching TRBD1. The CDR3 has 15 residues. Germline V gene data show CDR1 as MNHNY and CDR2 as SVGAGI (reference sequence). Trimming removed 6 bases from V and 5 bases from J; junction bases left unmatched: 11.